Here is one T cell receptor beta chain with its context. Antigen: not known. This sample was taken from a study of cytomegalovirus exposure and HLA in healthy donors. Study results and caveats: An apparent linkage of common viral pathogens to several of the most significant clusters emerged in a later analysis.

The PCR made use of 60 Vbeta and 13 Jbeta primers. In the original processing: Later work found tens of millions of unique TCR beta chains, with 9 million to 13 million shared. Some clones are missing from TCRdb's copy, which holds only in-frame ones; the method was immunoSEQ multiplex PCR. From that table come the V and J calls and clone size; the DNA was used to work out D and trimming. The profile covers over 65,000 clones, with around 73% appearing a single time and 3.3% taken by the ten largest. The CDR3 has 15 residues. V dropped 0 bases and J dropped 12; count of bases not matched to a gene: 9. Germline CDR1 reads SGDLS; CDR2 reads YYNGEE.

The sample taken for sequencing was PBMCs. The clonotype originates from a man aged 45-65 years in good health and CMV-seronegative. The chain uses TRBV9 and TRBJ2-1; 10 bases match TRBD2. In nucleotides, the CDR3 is TGTGCCAGCAGCGTAGTTGGGGAAGCGGGGGGGTCGCAGTTCTTC. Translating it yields CASSVVGEAGGSQFF.